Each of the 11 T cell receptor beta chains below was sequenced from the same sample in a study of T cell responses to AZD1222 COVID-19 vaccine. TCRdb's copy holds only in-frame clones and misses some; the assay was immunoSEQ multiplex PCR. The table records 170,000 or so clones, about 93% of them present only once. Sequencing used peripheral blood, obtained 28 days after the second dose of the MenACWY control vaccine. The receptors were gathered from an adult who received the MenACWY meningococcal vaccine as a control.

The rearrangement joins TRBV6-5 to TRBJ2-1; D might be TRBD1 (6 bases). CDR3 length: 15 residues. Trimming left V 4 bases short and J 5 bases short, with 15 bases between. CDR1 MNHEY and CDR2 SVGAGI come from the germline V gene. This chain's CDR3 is CASSSPRDIHNEQFF. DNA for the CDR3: TGTGCCAGCAGTTCACCCAGGGACATCCACAATGAGCAGTTCTTC.

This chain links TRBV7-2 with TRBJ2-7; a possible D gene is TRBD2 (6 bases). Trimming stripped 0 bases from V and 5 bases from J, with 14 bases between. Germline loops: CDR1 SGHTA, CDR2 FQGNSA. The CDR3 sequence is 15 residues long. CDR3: CASSLAVGGAHEQYF. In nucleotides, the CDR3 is TGTGCCAGCAGCTTAGCAGTCGGCGGGGCCCACGAGCAGTACTTC.

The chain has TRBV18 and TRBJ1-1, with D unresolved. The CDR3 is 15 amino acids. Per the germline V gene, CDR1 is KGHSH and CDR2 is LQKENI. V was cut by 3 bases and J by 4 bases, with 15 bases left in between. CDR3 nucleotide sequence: TGTGCCAGCTCACCCAATCCTTTGAGGAGCACTGAAGCTTTCTTT. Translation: CASSPNPLRSTEAFF.

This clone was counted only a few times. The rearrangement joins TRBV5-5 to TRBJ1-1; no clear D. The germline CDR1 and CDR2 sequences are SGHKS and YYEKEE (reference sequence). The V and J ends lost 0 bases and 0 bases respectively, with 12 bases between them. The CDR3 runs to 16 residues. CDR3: CASSLGGRSMNTEAFF. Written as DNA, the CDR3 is TGTGCCAGCAGCTTGGGTGGCCGATCCATGAACACTGAAGCTTTCTTT. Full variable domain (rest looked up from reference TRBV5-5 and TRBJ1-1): DAGVTQSPTHLIKTRGQQVTLRCSPISGHKSVSWYQQVLGQGPQFIFQYYEKEERGRGNFPDRFSARQFPNYSSELNVNALLLGDSALYLCASSLGGRSMNTEAFFGQGTRLTVV.

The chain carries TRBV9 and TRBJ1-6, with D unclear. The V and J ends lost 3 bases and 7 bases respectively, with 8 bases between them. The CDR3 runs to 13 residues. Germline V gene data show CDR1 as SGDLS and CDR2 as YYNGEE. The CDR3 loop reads CASSDQMNSPLHF. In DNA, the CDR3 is TGTGCCAGCAGCGACCAAATGAATTCACCCCTCCACTTT.

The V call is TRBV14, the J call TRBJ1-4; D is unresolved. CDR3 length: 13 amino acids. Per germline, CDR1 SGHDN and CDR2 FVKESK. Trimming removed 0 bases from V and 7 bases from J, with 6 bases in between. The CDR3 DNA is TGTGCCAGCAGCCAAGATTTTGGTGAAAAACTGTTTTTT. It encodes CASSQDFGEKLFF.

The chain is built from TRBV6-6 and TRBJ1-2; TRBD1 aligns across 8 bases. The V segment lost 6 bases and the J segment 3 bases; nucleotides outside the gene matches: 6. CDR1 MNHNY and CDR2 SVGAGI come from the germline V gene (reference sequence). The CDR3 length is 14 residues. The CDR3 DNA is TGTGCCAGCAGAGGACAGGGTGAACACTATGGCTACACCTTC. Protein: CASRGQGEHYGYTF.

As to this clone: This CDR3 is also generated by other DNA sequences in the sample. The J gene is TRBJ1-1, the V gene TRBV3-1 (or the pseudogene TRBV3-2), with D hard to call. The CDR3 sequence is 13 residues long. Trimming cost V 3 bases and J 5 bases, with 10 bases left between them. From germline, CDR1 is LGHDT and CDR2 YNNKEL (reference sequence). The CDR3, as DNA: TGTGCCAGCAGCCAGGGCGGGAGGACTGAAGCTTTCTTT. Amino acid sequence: CASSQGGRTEAFF.

CDR3 bases: TGTGCCAGCAGTCACCTTCATGGGGAGCTGTTTTTT. This codes for CASSHLHGELFF. This chain joins TRBV6-4 and TRBJ2-2; D gene uncertain. There are 12 residues in the CDR3. The V and J ends lost 5 bases and 8 bases respectively, with 9 bases between them. CDR1 is MRHNA and CDR2 is SNTAGT in the germline V gene.

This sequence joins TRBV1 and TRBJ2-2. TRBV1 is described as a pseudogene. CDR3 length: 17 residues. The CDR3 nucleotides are TGCACCAGCAGCCAAGACCTCGGGGCTAGAAATCCCGGGGAGCTGTTTTTT. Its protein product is CTSSQDLGARNPGELFF.

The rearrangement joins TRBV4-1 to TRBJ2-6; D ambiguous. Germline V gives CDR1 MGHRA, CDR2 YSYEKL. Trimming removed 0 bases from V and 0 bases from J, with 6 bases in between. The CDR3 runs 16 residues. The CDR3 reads CASSQDILSGANVLTF. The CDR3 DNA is TGCGCCAGCAGCCAAGATATTCTCTCTGGGGCCAACGTCCTGACTTTC.